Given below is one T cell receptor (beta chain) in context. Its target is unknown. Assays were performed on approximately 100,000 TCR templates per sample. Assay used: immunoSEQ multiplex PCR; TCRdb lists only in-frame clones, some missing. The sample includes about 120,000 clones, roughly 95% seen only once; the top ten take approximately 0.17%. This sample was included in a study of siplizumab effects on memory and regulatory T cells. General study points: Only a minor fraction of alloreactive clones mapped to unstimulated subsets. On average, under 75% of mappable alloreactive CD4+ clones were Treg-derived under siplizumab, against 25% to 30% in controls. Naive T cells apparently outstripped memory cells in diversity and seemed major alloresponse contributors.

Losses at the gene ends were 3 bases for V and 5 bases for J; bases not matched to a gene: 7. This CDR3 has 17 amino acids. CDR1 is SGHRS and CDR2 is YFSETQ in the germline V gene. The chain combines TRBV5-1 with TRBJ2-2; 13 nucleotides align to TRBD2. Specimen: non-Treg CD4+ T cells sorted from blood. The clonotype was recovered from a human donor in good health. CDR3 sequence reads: CASSSGLAGAGTGELFF. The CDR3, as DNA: TGCGCCAGCAGCTCCGGACTAGCGGGGGCGGGGACCGGGGAGCTGTTTTTT. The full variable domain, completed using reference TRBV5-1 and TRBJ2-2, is KAGVTQTPRYLIKTRGQQVTLSCSPISGHRSVSWYQQTPGQGLQFLFEYFSETQRNKGNFPGRFSGRQFSNSRSEMNVSTLELGDSALYLCASSSGLAGAGTGELFFGEGSRLTVL.